These 5 T cell receptor beta chains originate from one sample sequenced in a study of shared clonotypes between healthy human individuals. It was CD45RO-negative cells, positively selected for CCR7, that made up naive CD8 cells, with terminally differentiated effector memory CD45RA+ cells excluded. Assay: immunoSEQ multiplex PCR; the TCRdb copy retains only in-frame clones and omits some. The sample has about 820,000 clones, 80% to 95% seen once. Sequenced input: naive CD8+ T cells sorted from blood. The receptor set was obtained from a man aged 25-45 years in good health.

V gene TRBV30 combines with J gene TRBJ2-5; D not certain. The CDR3 contains 13 residues. Germline V gene data show CDR1 as GTSNPN and CDR2 as SVGIG (reference sequence). V shed 2 bases and J shed 0 bases, with 7 bases lying between them. DNA of the CDR3: TGTGCCTGGAGTATCGATTACCAAGAGACCCAGTACTTC. This sequence encodes CAWSIDYQETQYF.

Only one count was recorded for this clone. The V gene is TRBV29-1, the J gene TRBJ2-3; D uncertain. The germline CDR1 and CDR2 sequences are SQVTM and ANQGSEA. The CDR3 totals 13 residues. Trimming shortened V by 3 bases and J by 4 bases, and 11 bases separated the two germline ends. The CDR3 protein is CSVEGRFPDTQYF. DNA for the CDR3: TGCAGCGTTGAGGGTAGATTCCCAGATACGCAGTATTTT.

This clone has a single count. The rearrangement joins TRBV6-1 to TRBJ2-3, with D perhaps TRBD2 (6 bases). Germline assignment: CDR1 MNHNS and CDR2 SASEGT. With 3 bases removed from V and 3 bases from J, the gap between germline ends came to 16 bases. The CDR3 consists of 16 residues. As DNA, the CDR3 is TGTGCCAGCAGTGAGCTTAGCGGTTACTTTACAGATACGCAGTATTTT. Protein product: CASSELSGYFTDTQYF.

The chain links TRBV4-2 to TRBJ2-7; a weak D match, TRBD2 (6 bases). The germline V and J ends were trimmed by 4 bases and 3 bases, with 16 bases remaining between them. Germline V lookup: CDR1 LGHNA, CDR2 YNFKEQ. CDR3 length: 15 amino acids. This chain's CDR3 is CASSREEGLLYEQYF. The CDR3 DNA follows: TGTGCCAGCAGCCGAGAGGAGGGACTTCTCTACGAGCAGTACTTC.

This clone is a singleton in its sample. V is TRBV11-2 and J is TRBJ2-7; D unresolved. V lost 3 bases to trimming and J lost 6 bases, with 15 bases between them. The CDR3 covers 14 residues. Germline CDR1 is SGHAT and CDR2 is FQNNGV. The CDR3, as DNA: TGTGCCAGCAGCTTCGGCCCCATGATCTCCGAGCAGTACTTC. This encodes CASSFGPMISEQYF.